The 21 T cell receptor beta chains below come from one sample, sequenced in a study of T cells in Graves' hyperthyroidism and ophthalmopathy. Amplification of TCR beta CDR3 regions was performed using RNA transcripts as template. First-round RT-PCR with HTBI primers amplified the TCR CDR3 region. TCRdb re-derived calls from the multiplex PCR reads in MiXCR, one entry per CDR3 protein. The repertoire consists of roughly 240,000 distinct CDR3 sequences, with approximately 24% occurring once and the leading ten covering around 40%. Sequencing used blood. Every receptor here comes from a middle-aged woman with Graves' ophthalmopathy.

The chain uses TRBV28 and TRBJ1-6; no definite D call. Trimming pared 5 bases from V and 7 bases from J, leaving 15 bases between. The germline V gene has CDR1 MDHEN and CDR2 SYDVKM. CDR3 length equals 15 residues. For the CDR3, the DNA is TGTGCCAGCAGTCTAATCCATACTTTCAATTCACCCCTCCACTTT. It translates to CASSLIHTFNSPLHF.

The CDR3 is CASSSQGNEQYF. The CDR3, as DNA: TGCGCCAGCAGCTCCCAGGGAAACGAGCAGTACTTC. This chain uses TRBV5-1 with TRBJ2-7, with D tentatively TRBD1 (5 bases). CDR1 and CDR2 (germline): SGHRS, YFSETQ. This CDR3 has 12 amino acids. V gave up 3 bases and J gave up 5 bases, with 9 bases separating them. Supplemented by reference TRBV5-1 and TRBJ2-7, the full variable domain reads KAGVTQTPRYLIKTRGQQVTLSCSPISGHRSVSWYQQTPGQGLQFLFEYFSETQRNKGNFPGRFSGRQFSNSRSEMNVSTLELGDSALYLCASSSQGNEQYFGPGTRLTVT.

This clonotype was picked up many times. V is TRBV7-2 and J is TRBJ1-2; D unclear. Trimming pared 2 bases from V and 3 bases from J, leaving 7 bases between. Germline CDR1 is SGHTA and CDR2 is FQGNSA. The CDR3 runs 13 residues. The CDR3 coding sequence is TGTGCCAGCAGCTTAAATACAGACTATGGCTACACCTTC. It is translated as CASSLNTDYGYTF. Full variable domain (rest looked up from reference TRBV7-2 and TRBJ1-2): GAGVSQSPSNKVTEKGKDVELRCDPISGHTALYWYRQSLGQGLEFLIYFQGNSAPDKSGLPSDRFSAERTGGSVSTLTIQRTQQEDSAVYLCASSLNTDYGYTFGSGTRLTVV.

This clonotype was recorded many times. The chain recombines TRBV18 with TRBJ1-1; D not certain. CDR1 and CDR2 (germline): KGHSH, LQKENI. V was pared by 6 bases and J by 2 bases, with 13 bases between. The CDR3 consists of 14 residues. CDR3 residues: CASSQTPYNTEAFF. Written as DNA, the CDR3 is TGTGCCAGCTCGCAGACCCCATATAACACTGAAGCTTTCTTT.

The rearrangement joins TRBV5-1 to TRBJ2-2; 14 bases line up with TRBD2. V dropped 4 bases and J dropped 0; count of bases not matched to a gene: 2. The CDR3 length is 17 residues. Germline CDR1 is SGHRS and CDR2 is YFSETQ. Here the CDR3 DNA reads TGCGCCAGCAGCCCGGGACTAGCGGGAGCGAACACCGGGGAGCTGTTTTTT. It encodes CASSPGLAGANTGELFF. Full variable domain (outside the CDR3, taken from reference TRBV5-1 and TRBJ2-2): KAGVTQTPRYLIKTRGQQVTLSCSPISGHRSVSWYQQTPGQGLQFLFEYFSETQRNKGNFPGRFSGRQFSNSRSEMNVSTLELGDSALYLCASSPGLAGANTGELFFGEGSRLTVL.

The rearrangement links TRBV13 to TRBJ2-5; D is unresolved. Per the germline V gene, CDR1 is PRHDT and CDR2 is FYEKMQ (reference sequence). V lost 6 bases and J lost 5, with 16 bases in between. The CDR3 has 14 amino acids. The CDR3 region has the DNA TGTGCCAGCAGGGTCCGATCCCTGGCGGAGACCCAGTACTTC. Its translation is CASRVRSLAETQYF.

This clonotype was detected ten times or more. This chain's CDR3 is CASSPYPANTEAFF. The CDR3 DNA reads TGTGCCAGCAGCCCCTACCCGGCAAACACTGAAGCTTTCTTT. The rearrangement links TRBV7-3 to TRBJ1-1; the D is unclear. The CDR3 has 14 residues. V lost 5 bases and J 2 bases, leaving 12 bases between the germline ends. From germline, CDR1 is SGHTA and CDR2 FQGTGA.

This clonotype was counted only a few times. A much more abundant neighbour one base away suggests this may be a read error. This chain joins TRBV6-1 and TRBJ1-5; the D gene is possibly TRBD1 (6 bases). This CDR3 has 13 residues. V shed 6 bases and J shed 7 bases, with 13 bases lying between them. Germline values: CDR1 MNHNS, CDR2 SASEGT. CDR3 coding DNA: TGTGCCAGCAGAAGGGGGGCGGAACAGCCCCAGCATTTT. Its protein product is CASRRGAEQPQHF.

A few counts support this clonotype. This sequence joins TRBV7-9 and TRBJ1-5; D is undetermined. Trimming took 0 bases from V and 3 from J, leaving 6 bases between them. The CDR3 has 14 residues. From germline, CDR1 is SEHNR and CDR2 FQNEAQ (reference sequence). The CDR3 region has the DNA TGTGCCAGCAGCTTAGCGCAGCCCAATCAGCCCCAGCATTTT. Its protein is CASSLAQPNQPQHF.

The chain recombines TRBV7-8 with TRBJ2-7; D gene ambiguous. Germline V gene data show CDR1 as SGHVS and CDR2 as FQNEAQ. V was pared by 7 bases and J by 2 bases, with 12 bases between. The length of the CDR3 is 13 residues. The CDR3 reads CASTKGLAYEQYF. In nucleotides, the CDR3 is TGTGCCAGCACCAAAGGGCTAGCCTACGAGCAGTACTTC.

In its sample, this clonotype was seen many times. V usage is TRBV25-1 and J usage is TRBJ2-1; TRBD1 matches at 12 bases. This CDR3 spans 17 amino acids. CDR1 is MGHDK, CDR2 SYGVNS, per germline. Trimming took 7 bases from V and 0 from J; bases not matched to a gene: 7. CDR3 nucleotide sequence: TGTGCCAGCATGGGACAGGGGGCGAGATACTCCTACAATGAGCAGTTCTTC. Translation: CASMGQGARYSYNEQFF.

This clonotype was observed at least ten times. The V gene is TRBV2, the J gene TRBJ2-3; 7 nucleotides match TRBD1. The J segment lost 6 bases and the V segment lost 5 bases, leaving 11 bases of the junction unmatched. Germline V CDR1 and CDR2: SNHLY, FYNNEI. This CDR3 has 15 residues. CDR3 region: CASSQRPTGSDTQYF. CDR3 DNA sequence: TGTGCCAGCAGTCAAAGGCCGACAGGGTCCGATACGCAGTATTTT.

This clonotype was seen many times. The CDR3 DNA reads as TGTGCCAGCAGTGTCGGACTGAAAAAAGAGACCCAGTACTTC. Protein sequence: CASSVGLKKETQYF. The J gene is TRBJ2-5, the V gene TRBV28; possibly TRBD2 for D (5 bases). The CDR3 runs to 14 residues. Germline V gives CDR1 MDHEN, CDR2 SYDVKM. The V end was cut by 5 bases, the J end by 3 bases, with 13 bases between.

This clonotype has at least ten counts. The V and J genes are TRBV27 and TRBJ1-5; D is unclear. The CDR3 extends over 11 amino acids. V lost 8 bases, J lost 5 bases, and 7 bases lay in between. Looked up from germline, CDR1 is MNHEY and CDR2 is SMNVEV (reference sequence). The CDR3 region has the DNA TGTGCCAGCGGGGTGGATCAGCCCCAGCATTTT. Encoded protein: CASGVDQPQHF.

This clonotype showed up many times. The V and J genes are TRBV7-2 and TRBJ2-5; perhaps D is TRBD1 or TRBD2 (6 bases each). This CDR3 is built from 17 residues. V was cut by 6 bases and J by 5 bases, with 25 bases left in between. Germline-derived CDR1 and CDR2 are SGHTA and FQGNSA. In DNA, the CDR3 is TGTGCCAGCAGTCACACGGGGGCAGGCACCGAGCAGGAGACCCAGTACTTC. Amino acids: CASSHTGAGTEQETQYF.

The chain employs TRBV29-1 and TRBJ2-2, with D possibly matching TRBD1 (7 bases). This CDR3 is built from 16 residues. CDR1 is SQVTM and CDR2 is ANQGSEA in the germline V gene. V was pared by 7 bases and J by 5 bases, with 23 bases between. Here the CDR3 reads CSAVPGEGAQTGELFF. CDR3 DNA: TGCAGCGCCGTCCCGGGAGAGGGGGCGCAAACCGGGGAGCTGTTTTTT.

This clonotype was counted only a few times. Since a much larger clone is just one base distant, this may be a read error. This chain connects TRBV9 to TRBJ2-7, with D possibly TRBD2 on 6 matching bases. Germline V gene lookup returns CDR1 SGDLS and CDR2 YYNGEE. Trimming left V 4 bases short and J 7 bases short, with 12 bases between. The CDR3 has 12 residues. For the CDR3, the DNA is TGTGCCAGCAGCTCTTCCGCGGGAGAGCAGTACTTC. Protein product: CASSSSAGEQYF. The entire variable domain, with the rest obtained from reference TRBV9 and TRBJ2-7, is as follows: DSGVTQTPKHLITATGQRVTLRCSPRSGDLSVYWYQQSLDQGLQFLIQYYNGEERAKGNILERFSAQQFPDLHSELNLSSLELGDSALYFCASSSSAGEQYFGPGTRLTVT.

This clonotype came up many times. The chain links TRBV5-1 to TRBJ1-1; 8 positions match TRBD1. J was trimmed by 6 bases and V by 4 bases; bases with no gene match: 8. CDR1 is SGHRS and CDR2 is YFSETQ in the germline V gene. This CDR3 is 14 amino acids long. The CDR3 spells CASSNQGAGAEAFF. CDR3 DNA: TGCGCCAGCAGCAACCAGGGGGCAGGCGCTGAAGCTTTCTTT.

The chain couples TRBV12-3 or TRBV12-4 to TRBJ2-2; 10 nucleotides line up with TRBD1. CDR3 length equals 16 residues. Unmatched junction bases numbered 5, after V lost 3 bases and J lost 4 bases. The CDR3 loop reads CASSFARTGGTGELFF. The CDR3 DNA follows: TGTGCCAGCAGTTTTGCTAGGACAGGGGGCACCGGGGAGCTGTTTTTT.

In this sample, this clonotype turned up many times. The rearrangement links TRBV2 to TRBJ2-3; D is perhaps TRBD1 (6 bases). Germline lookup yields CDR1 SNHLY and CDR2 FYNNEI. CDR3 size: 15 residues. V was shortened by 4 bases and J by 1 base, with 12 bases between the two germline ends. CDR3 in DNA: TGTGCCAGCAGTGGAGGGGCAGGGGGCACAGATACGCAGTATTTT. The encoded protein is CASSGGAGGTDTQYF.

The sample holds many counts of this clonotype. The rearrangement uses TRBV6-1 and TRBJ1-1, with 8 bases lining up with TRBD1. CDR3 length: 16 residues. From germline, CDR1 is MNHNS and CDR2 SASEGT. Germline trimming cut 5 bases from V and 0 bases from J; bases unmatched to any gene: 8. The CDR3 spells CASSSGQGLMNTEAFF. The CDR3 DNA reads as TGTGCCAGCAGTAGTGGACAGGGCTTAATGAACACTGAAGCTTTCTTT.